The 10 T cell receptor beta chains in this list originate from one sample, sequenced in a study of T cells in Graves' hyperthyroidism and ophthalmopathy. Authors of the study amplified TCR beta CDR3 regions from RNA transcripts. The HTBI primer set served for first-round RT-PCR of the TCR CDR3. TCRdb reanalysed the multiplex PCR reads using MiXCR and keeps one entry per CDR3 protein. The sample contains hundreds of thousands of distinct CDR3 sequences, about 38% of which appear only once. The sample consisted of blood. The source of these receptors is a man aged 18 to 35 with Graves' hyperthyroidism.

This clonotype was counted only a few times. A read error may produce the germline difference seen at one junction end. This chain joins TRBV10-3 and TRBJ1-4; 7 positions agree with TRBD1. Germline V gives CDR1 ENHRY, CDR2 SYGVKD. The CDR3 is made up of 15 amino acids. CDR3: CASSSVSQGGQKLFF. The CDR3 nucleotides read TGTGCCAGCAGTTCCGTCTCGCAAGGGGGACAGAAACTGTTTTTT.

Concerning this clonotype: A single base separates this from a much larger clone, so it may be a read error. The chain links TRBV19 to TRBJ1-4, with 9 positions matching TRBD1. The CDR3 length is 13 residues. Looked up from germline, CDR1 is LNHDA and CDR2 is SQIVND (reference sequence). In nucleotides, the CDR3 is TGTGCCAGCTCACAGGGGGCGGGCGAAAAACTGGTTTTT. Amino acids: CASSQGAGEKLVF.

The rearrangement joins TRBV12-3 or TRBV12-4 to TRBJ2-7, with 8 bases identical to TRBD1. This CDR3 contains 14 residues. V gave up 8 bases and J gave up 5 bases; unmatched junction bases: 11. CDR3 DNA: TGTGCCAGCGATCAGGACAGGGTTAAGAACGAGCAGTACTTC. Its protein product is CASDQDRVKNEQYF.

This clonotype is a singleton in its sample. Possible read error: a much larger clone is one base away. The rearrangement uses TRBV6-1 and TRBJ1-1; the D is unclear. Germline values: CDR1 MNHNS, CDR2 SASEGT. This CDR3 spans 13 amino acids. V lost 4 bases, J lost 4 bases, and 10 bases lay in between. CDR3 sequence reads: CASSANLGTEAFF. The CDR3 bases are TGTGCCAGCAGTGCGAACTTAGGCACTGAAGCTTTCTTT.

This rearrangement joins TRBV4-1 to TRBJ2-2; TRBD2 agrees at 13 bases. This CDR3 has 18 amino acids. Germline assignment: CDR1 MGHRA and CDR2 YSYEKL. Trimming took 1 base from V and 5 from J; bases not matched to a gene: 7. CDR3 loop: CASSQGLAGGRWTGELFF. In nucleotides, the CDR3 is TGCGCCAGCAGCCAAGGACTAGCGGGGGGCCGGTGGACCGGGGAGCTGTTTTTT.

This clonotype has a single count. The CDR3 loop reads CASSGGLSHQPQHF. In DNA, the CDR3 is TGTGCCAGCTCAGGGGGACTTTCTCATCAGCCCCAGCATTTT. This chain joins TRBV18 and TRBJ1-5; a weak D match, TRBD1 (5 bases). Trimming took 5 bases from V and 5 from J, leaving 13 bases between them. CDR1 is KGHSH and CDR2 is LQKENI in the germline V gene. This CDR3 has 14 amino acids.

This clonotype came up many times. The chain links TRBV7-2 to TRBJ2-2; possible D gene TRBD1, 5 bases. V lost 5 bases and J lost 8, with 15 bases in between. Per germline, CDR1 SGHTA and CDR2 FQGNSA. This CDR3 is built from 14 residues. CDR3 in DNA: TGTGCCAGCAGCAGCCGGCCAGGGAAGGGGGAGCTGTTTTTT. It specifies CASSSRPGKGELFF.

The gene calls are TRBV10-3 and TRBJ1-1, with TRBD1 matching 10 bases. This CDR3 has 14 amino acids. Germline lookup yields CDR1 ENHRY and CDR2 SYGVKD. J was trimmed by 14 bases and V by 2 bases; bases with no gene match: 11. CDR3 nucleotide sequence: TGTGCCATCAGTGAGGGGACAGGGGACGGCCCAGTGTTCTTT. Protein sequence: CAISEGTGDGPVFF.

The chain employs TRBV19 and TRBJ2-7, with 7 bases aligning to TRBD2. This CDR3 spans 14 amino acids. J gave up 6 bases and V 10 bases, and 15 bases lay outside the gene matches. Germline-derived CDR1 and CDR2 are LNHDA and SQIVND (reference sequence). The CDR3 nucleotides read TGTGCCACTACCGGGGAGCGGGGACCCCTCGAGCAGTACTTC. Translation gives CATTGERGPLEQYF.

The V call is TRBV6-1, the J call TRBJ2-5; D gene ambiguous. Germline V gene data show CDR1 as MNHNS and CDR2 as SASEGT. Trimming took 4 bases from V and 2 from J, leaving 11 bases between them. The length of the CDR3 is 14 residues. The CDR3 DNA reads as TGTGCCAGCAGTGCAAGCAGGATACAAGAGACCCAGTACTTC. Translated, it gives CASSASRIQETQYF.